This T cell receptor (beta chain) was sequenced in a study of shared clonotypes between healthy human individuals. CDR3 length: 12 residues. Germline V gene lookup returns CDR1 SGHDT and CDR2 YYEEEE. Trimming stripped 2 bases from V and 8 bases from J, with 10 bases between. This clone was observed a single time. Its antigen is not identified. Clones were sequenced by immunoSEQ multiplex PCR, and TCRdb holds only the in-frame ones, with some missing. Among approximately 1.4 million clones listed, 95% to 99% were seen once. Study results and caveats: Depth was large, yet rarefaction showed that sorted-subset sequencing was incomplete. Deeper or shallower sequencing was expected to change how clonotypes are shared among donors.

This receptor was identified in a man aged 30-40 years in good health. The V gene is TRBV5-6, the J gene TRBJ1-2; D not resolved. Sequencing was performed on naive CD4+ T cells sorted from blood. Subset specified: CD45RA+ positively selected. The CDR3 nucleotides read TGTGCCAGCAGCTTAGACACCCGCGGCTACACCTTC. Amino acids: CASSLDTRGYTF.